The sequence of this T cell receptor beta chain was determined in a study of beta chain features in type 1 diabetes. Looking at the study overall: Across all samples, over 85 million sorted cells were examined. Findings of the study overall: Type 1 diabetes patients showed a moderate but significant shortening of TCRB CDR3s in all four CD4+ subsets. Within patients, naive, central memory and Treg TCRB repertoires seemed more similar than within healthy donors. Whether TCRB rearrangement is influenced by HLA type went unresolved here. Sequencing from cDNA could over-represent high-TCR-expressing cells.

Expressed TCRB transcripts were sequenced because the entire RNA isolate underwent reverse transcription. Sequencing used immunoSEQ multiplex PCR; TCRdb keeps in-frame clones, though not all of them. The table shows over 650,000 clones, with 11% to 15% occurring only once. The V end lost 4 bases, the J end lost 10 bases, and 11 bases lay between the germline ends. Germline V lookup: CDR1 GTSNPN, CDR2 SVGIG (reference sequence). The CDR3 sequence is 11 residues long. This clone was seen more than once but under ten times. The antigen is not known. Material: naive CD4+ T cells from blood. This chain links TRBV30 with TRBJ1-3; no firm D call. The TCR sequence derives from a man younger than 35 with type 1 diabetes. CDR3 DNA sequence: TGTGCCTGGACGGTCGGGAAAACCATATATTTT. Its translation is CAWTVGKTIYF.